The next 27 T cell receptor beta chains were all read from a single sample in a study of blood T cell repertoires in COVID-19. Clones were sequenced by immunoSEQ multiplex PCR, and TCRdb holds only the in-frame ones, with some missing. The data show roughly 200,000 clones, approximately 85% seen once. Sequencing was performed on PBMCs or T cells enriched from blood (not recorded which). The receptors here all came from a man between 35 and 55 years old who had recovered from COVID-19.

J is TRBJ2-2 and V is TRBV6-5; 13 bases align to TRBD2. Germline V lookup: CDR1 MNHEY, CDR2 SVGAGI. The CDR3 is 15 residues long. V lost 7 bases to trimming and J lost 4 bases; unmatched junction nucleotides: 3. CDR3 bases: TGTGCCAGCAAGAGGACTAGCGGGGGCACCGGGGAGCTGTTTTTT. Its protein product is CASKRTSGGTGELFF.

The CDR3 bases are TGTGCCAGCAGTTTCTTGGCAGGGGTAAACGAAGCTTTCTTT. Protein product: CASSFLAGVNEAFF. The chain recombines TRBV28 with TRBJ1-1; D is perhaps TRBD1 (6 bases). The CDR3 sequence is 14 residues long. Germline V gene lookup returns CDR1 MDHEN and CDR2 SYDVKM. Trimming left V 3 bases short and J 8 bases short, with 16 bases between.

The chain employs TRBV11-3 and TRBJ2-7; weak D call: TRBD2 (7 bases). The V gene's germline CDR1 is SGHNT and CDR2 YENEEA. This CDR3 has 15 amino acids. Trimming removed 3 bases from V and 0 bases from J, with 12 bases in between. CDR3 region: CASSFLGGASYEQYF. Here the CDR3 DNA reads TGTGCCAGCAGCTTCCTTGGGGGGGCCTCCTACGAGCAGTACTTC.

V usage is TRBV3-1 (or the pseudogene TRBV3-2) and J usage is TRBJ2-5; TRBD1 aligns across 8 bases. The ends lost 6 bases at V and 5 bases at J; junction bases unmatched: 2. The CDR3 length is 12 residues. Looked up from germline, CDR1 is LGHDT and CDR2 is YNNKEL (reference sequence). The CDR3 is CASRAGGETQYF. In DNA, the CDR3 is TGTGCCAGCAGGGCAGGGGGCGAGACCCAGTACTTC.

The chain links TRBV6-5 to TRBJ2-5; 8 bases map to TRBD2. J gave up 5 bases and V 11 bases, and 16 bases lay outside the gene matches. Germline assignment: CDR1 MNHEY and CDR2 SVGAGI. The CDR3 is 15 residues long. The CDR3 region is CAAAGGGVPRETQYF. DNA of the CDR3: TGTGCCGCCGCGGGAGGCGGGGTCCCCCGGGAGACCCAGTACTTC.

The CDR3 DNA reads TGTGCCAGCAGCTTAGATCCCGGGACAGGGTCTGGCTACACCTTC. Translation: CASSLDPGTGSGYTF. This sequence joins TRBV7-8 and TRBJ1-2, with TRBD1 matching over 9 bases. The CDR3 totals 15 residues. CDR1 and CDR2 from the germline V gene are SGHVS and FQNEAQ. The V and J ends lost 1 base and 7 bases, in that order; junction bases with no gene match: 7.

This sequence joins TRBV15 and TRBJ2-5; TRBD2 aligns across 8 bases. Germline-derived CDR1 and CDR2 are LNHNV and YYDKDF (reference sequence). The length of the CDR3 is 15 residues. The J segment lost 3 bases and the V segment lost 1 base, leaving 4 bases of the junction unmatched. The CDR3 reads CATSRGLAGKETQYF. The CDR3 DNA reads TGTGCCACCAGCAGAGGGCTAGCGGGTAAAGAGACCCAGTACTTC.

The V gene is TRBV28, the J gene TRBJ1-1; D is unresolved. V gave up 6 bases and J gave up 6 bases, with 17 bases separating them. Germline loops: CDR1 MDHEN, CDR2 SYDVKM. The CDR3 sequence is 14 residues long. In nucleotides, the CDR3 is TGTGCCAGCAGATTTACCGGGAGGATGGCTGAAGCTTTCTTT. This encodes CASRFTGRMAEAFF.

This sequence joins TRBV28 and TRBJ1-5; perhaps TRBD1 as D (5 bases). Trimming left V 3 bases short and J 0 bases short, with 15 bases between. This CDR3 contains 17 residues. Per germline, CDR1 MDHEN and CDR2 SYDVKM. CDR3 DNA sequence: TGTGCCAGCAGTTTCGGCGGGACTCCTCATAGCAATCAGCCCCAGCATTTT. Translated: CASSFGGTPHSNQPQHF.

V and J are TRBV12-5 and TRBJ2-7; TRBD2 is a possible D gene (5 bases). CDR1 and CDR2 (germline): LGHNT, FRNRAP. V was pared by 4 bases and J by 5 bases, with 18 bases between. The CDR3 is 15 amino acids. The CDR3 coding sequence is TGTGCTAGTGGTTCTACTAGGACCCCTCCACACGAGCAGTACTTC. It encodes CASGSTRTPPHEQYF.

This chain joins TRBV11-2 and TRBJ2-7, with 8 bases identical to TRBD1. Trimming at V came to 6 bases and at J to 4 bases, leaving 8 bases not matched to a gene. CDR1 is SGHAT and CDR2 is FQNNGV in the germline V gene. This CDR3 has 14 amino acids. CDR3 residues: CASRNTGGGYEQYF. In nucleotides, the CDR3 is TGTGCCAGCAGAAATACAGGGGGTGGTTACGAGCAGTACTTC.

This clone was seen once. This chain links TRBV2 with TRBJ1-1; 9 bases match TRBD1. Germline CDR1 and CDR2: SNHLY and FYNNEI. Germline trimming cut 8 bases from V and 6 bases from J; bases unmatched to any gene: 7. The length of the CDR3 is 13 residues. The CDR3 reads CASSSQGAAEAFF. The CDR3 bases are TGTGCCAGCTCCTCACAGGGGGCGGCTGAAGCTTTCTTT.

The chain couples TRBV5-1 to TRBJ2-5, with 9 bases matching TRBD2. Germline CDR1 and CDR2: SGHRS and YFSETQ. The CDR3 has 16 amino acids. V was pared by 0 bases and J by 1 base, with 4 bases of the junction left unmatched. The DNA of the CDR3 is TGCGCCAGCAGCTTGGGGCAAGCGGGGGGCCAAGAGACCCAGTACTTC. Encoded protein: CASSLGQAGGQETQYF.

This clone was seen a single time. The chain combines TRBV10-1 with TRBJ2-2; weak D call: TRBD2 (6 bases). The CDR3 has 16 residues. Germline loops: CDR1 WNHNN, CDR2 SYGVQD (reference sequence). V was shortened by 3 bases and J by 6 bases, with 17 bases between the two germline ends. CDR3 DNA sequence: TGCGCCAGCAGTGACGGGGATAGCGGTCGACCCGGGGAGCTGTTTTTT. It translates to CASSDGDSGRPGELFF.

The rearrangement uses TRBV28 and TRBJ2-5; tentative D call: TRBD2 (5 bases). This CDR3 has 12 residues. The germline V gene encodes CDR1 MDHEN and CDR2 SYDVKM. Trimming cost V 8 bases and J 5 bases, with 12 bases left between them. CDR3 amino acids: CASSRVLETQYF. In DNA form, the CDR3 reads TGTGCCAGCTCGAGGGTATTGGAGACCCAGTACTTC. Complete variable domain (other parts from reference TRBV28 and TRBJ2-5): DVKVTQSSRYLVKRTGEKVFLECVQDMDHENMFWYRQDPGLGLRLIYFSYDVKMKEKGDIPEGYSVSREKKERFSLILESASTNQTSMYLCASSRVLETQYFGPGTRLLVL.

The chain has TRBV5-1 and TRBJ2-3; D is possibly TRBD1 (5 bases). CDR3 size: 14 residues. V lost 4 bases and J lost 1, with 10 bases in between. Germline lookup yields CDR1 SGHRS and CDR2 YFSETQ. CDR3 in amino acids: CASSGLGRTDTQYF. The DNA for the CDR3 is TGCGCCAGCAGCGGGTTGGGGCGCACAGATACGCAGTATTTT. Together with reference TRBV5-1 and TRBJ2-3, the CDR3 gives the full variable domain: KAGVTQTPRYLIKTRGQQVTLSCSPISGHRSVSWYQQTPGQGLQFLFEYFSETQRNKGNFPGRFSGRQFSNSRSEMNVSTLELGDSALYLCASSGLGRTDTQYFGPGTRLTVL.

This clone was recorded a few times. The chain combines TRBV7-6 with TRBJ2-5; possible D gene TRBD2, 5 bases. Trimming took 2 bases from V and 9 from J, leaving 13 bases between them. The CDR3 extends over 13 amino acids. The germline gives CDR1 SGHVS, CDR2 FNYEAQ. CDR3 protein: CASSLSLLVPQYF. In DNA, the CDR3 is TGTGCCAGCAGCTTATCTCTACTAGTCCCCCAGTACTTC.

V is TRBV10-3 and J is TRBJ2-1; 8 nucleotides agree with TRBD1. This CDR3 spans 15 amino acids. Germline V gene sequence: CDR1 ENHRY, CDR2 SYGVKD. Losses at the gene ends were 7 bases for V and 1 base for J; bases not matched to a gene: 6. The CDR3 here is CAITRQGLSYNEQFF. The CDR3 DNA follows: TGTGCCATCACCCGACAGGGGTTGTCCTACAATGAGCAGTTCTTC.

This clone was counted a single time. The chain joins TRBV30 to TRBJ1-6, with 7 positions matching TRBD1. The CDR3 is made up of 13 amino acids. V lost 3 bases, J lost 7 bases, and 3 bases stayed unmatched. From germline, CDR1 is GTSNPN and CDR2 SVGIG (reference sequence). The CDR3 protein is CAWREGANSPLHF. The CDR3 DNA follows: TGTGCCTGGAGAGAGGGGGCGAATTCACCCCTCCACTTT.

The chain is built from TRBV5-1 and TRBJ2-7; D is possibly TRBD1 (6 bases). V was shortened by 6 bases and J by 1 base, with 14 bases between the two germline ends. Germline values: CDR1 SGHRS, CDR2 YFSETQ. The CDR3 totals 14 residues. The CDR3 sequence is CASKYWTDSYEQYF. The CDR3 DNA reads as TGCGCCAGCAAATATTGGACAGATTCCTACGAGCAGTACTTC.

Concerning this clone itself: An end of the junction does not agree with germline; a read error may underlie this. The chain joins TRBV13 to TRBJ2-3, with D hard to call. Per the germline V gene, CDR1 is PRHDT and CDR2 is FYEKMQ (reference sequence). The CDR3 is made up of 13 amino acids. The CDR3 DNA sequence: TGTGCCAGCAGTTTAGGACGGACAGATACGCAGTATTTT. It translates to CASSLGRTDTQYF. The full variable domain, with the rest looked up from reference TRBV13 and TRBJ2-3, is AAGVIQSPRHLIKEKRETATLKCYPIPRHDTVYWYQQGPGQDPQFLISFYEKMQSDKGSIPDRFSAQQFSDYHSELNMSSLELGDSALYFCASSLGRTDTQYFGPGTRLTVL.

The chain links TRBV18 to TRBJ2-7, with D possibly being TRBD1 (5 bases). The CDR3 has 15 amino acids. CDR1 KGHSH and CDR2 LQKENI come from the germline V gene. With 3 bases removed from V and 1 base from J, the gap between germline ends came to 13 bases. DNA of the CDR3: TGTGCCAGCTCACCGCTGGGCGCAGGGTCCTACGAGCAGTACTTC. This codes for CASSPLGAGSYEQYF.

This chain links TRBV6-1 with TRBJ2-7, with D perhaps matching TRBD2 (6 bases). The CDR3 loop spans 15 amino acids. Germline V lookup: CDR1 MNHNS, CDR2 SASEGT. V dropped 2 bases and J dropped 1 base, with 12 bases sitting between them. The CDR3 DNA is TGTGCCAGCAGTGAATGGGGACTGAGATCCTACGAGCAGTACTTC. Its protein product is CASSEWGLRSYEQYF.

The V and J genes are TRBV4-1 and TRBJ1-1; D gene ambiguous. The V end lost 0 bases, the J end lost 3 bases, and 8 bases lay between the germline ends. The V gene's germline CDR1 is MGHRA and CDR2 YSYEKL. This CDR3 is 14 amino acids long. CDR3 residues: CASSQELRDTEAFF. CDR3 DNA sequence: TGCGCCAGCAGCCAAGAGTTGAGGGACACTGAAGCTTTCTTT.

The V and J genes are TRBV27 and TRBJ1-4; D is unresolved. The germline V gene encodes CDR1 MNHEY and CDR2 SMNVEV (reference sequence). The CDR3 covers 14 residues. V was clipped by 3 bases and J by 8 bases, with 13 bases between them. The CDR3 coding sequence is TGTGCCAGCAGTTTTTCCCCTATGAGGGAAAAACTGTTTTTT. This codes for CASSFSPMREKLFF.

V and J are TRBV15 and TRBJ2-7; no clear D. V dropped 1 base and J dropped 5 bases, with 12 bases sitting between them. Germline V gene data show CDR1 as LNHNV and CDR2 as YYDKDF (reference sequence). The CDR3 is made up of 14 amino acids. The CDR3 loop is CATSRVTKANEQYF. The DNA of the CDR3 is TGTGCCACCAGCAGAGTGACAAAGGCAAACGAGCAGTACTTC.

There are a few counts of this clone. The rearrangement uses TRBV30 and TRBJ2-7; TRBD2 aligns across 8 bases. The trim removed 1 base at V and 3 bases at J, leaving 5 bases unmatched. In germline, CDR1 is GTSNPN, CDR2 SVGIG (reference sequence). The length of the CDR3 is 14 residues. The CDR3 sequence: CAWSDGTRVYEQYF. Here the CDR3 DNA reads TGTGCCTGGAGTGACGGGACTAGGGTCTACGAGCAGTACTTC.